This T cell receptor (beta chain) is drawn from a study of CD8 T cells in Susac syndrome. A quantity of roughly 0.5 to 1 ug RNA underwent reverse transcription using random hexamers. Amplification of TCR beta CDR3 spanned 54 Vbeta and 13 Jbeta via immunoSEQ multiplex PCR. TCRdb re-called the immunoSEQ multiplex PCR reads through MiXCR, storing one row per CDR3 protein. The data show 300,000 or so distinct CDR3 sequences, just over 90% seen once. The patients serving as multiple sclerosis controls were treatment-naive. They had stable or active relapsing-remitting disease and fulfilled revised McDonald criteria. Negative magnetic isolation gave CD8+ and CD4+ cells; FACS enriched CD8+ TEMRA. This CDR3 is 15 amino acids long. V gave up 8 bases and J gave up 0 bases, with 11 bases separating them. Germline assignment: CDR1 MNHEY and CDR2 SVGEGT.

The chain links TRBV6-2 or TRBV6-3 to TRBJ2-6; D ambiguous. This TCR was recovered from a human donor with multiple sclerosis. The sample was CD4+ T cells from PBMCs. This CDR3 reads CASEESGSGANVLTF. In nucleotides, the CDR3 is TGTGCCAGCGAGGAATCAGGCTCTGGGGCCAACGTCCTGACTTTC.